This is a list of T cell receptor beta chains from one sample in a study of T cell responses to AZD1222 COVID-19 vaccine. Produced via immunoSEQ multiplex PCR; TCRdb's table is partial and in-frame only. Of around 140,000 clones listed, nearly 90% are singletons. The sequencing here drew on peripheral blood, taken on day 0 of AZD1222 vaccination. The receptors were sampled from an adult in good health. The CDR3 runs from the conserved cysteine through the conserved F or W. A D gene is named only where the DNA matches it firmly. Expanded clones get a size class; other rows say once, few or many, or leave the size out.

13	TRBV12-3/TRBV12-4	TRBJ1-5	once	NA	CASSPRPDQPQHF	TGTGCCAGCAGTCCACGACCGGACCAGCCCCAGCATTTT
12	TRBV10-3	TRBJ2-3	NA	NA	CAIRGDSDTQYF	TGTGCCATCAGGGGAGACTCAGATACGCAGTATTTT
14	TRBV5-1	TRBJ2-2	NA	NA	CASSLQTNTGELFF	TGCGCCAGCAGCCTCCAGACGAACACCGGGGAGCTGTTTTTT
14	TRBV27	TRBJ1-6	NA	NA	CASSFRVNNSPLHF	TGTGCCAGCAGTTTCCGAGTTAATAATTCACCCCTCCACTTT
16	TRBV24-1	TRBJ2-1	NA	NA	CATSDAQSGSYNEQFF	TGTGCCACCAGTGACGCTCAGTCTGGCTCCTACAATGAGCAGTTCTTC
18	TRBV9	TRBJ1-6	NA	TRBD1	CASSLNMKVGQGNSPLHF	TGTGCCAGCAGCCTCAATATGAAAGTCGGACAGGGGAATTCACCCCTCCACTTT
15	TRBV5-1	TRBJ2-5	NA	TRBD2	CASSLETSAGGTQYF	TGCGCCAGCAGCTTGGAGACTAGCGCGGGGGGAACCCAGTACTTC
14	TRBV18	TRBJ2-7	few	NA	CASSPRTGGAEQYF	TGTGCCAGCTCACCACGAACAGGGGGGGCAGAGCAGTACTTC
14	TRBV25-1	TRBJ1-2	NA	NA	CASSNAGANYGYTF	TGTGCCAGCAGTAATGCGGGGGCCAACTATGGCTACACCTTC
15	TRBV9	TRBJ1-4	NA	NA	CASSVGESTNEKLFF	TGTGCCAGCAGCGTAGGAGAATCAACTAATGAAAAACTGTTTTTT
14	TRBV24-1	TRBJ2-2	NA	NA	CATSGFANTGELFF	TGTGCCACCAGTGGGTTCGCGAACACCGGGGAGCTGTTTTTT
16	TRBV5-1	TRBJ2-1	few	TRBD1	CASNPTGTGTYNEQFF	TGCGCCAGCAACCCGACCGGGACAGGGACTTACAATGAGCAGTTCTTC
16	TRBV5-1	TRBJ2-7	NA	TRBD2	CASSGGLDVGAYEQYF	TGCGCCAGCAGCGGGGGACTAGACGTGGGGGCCTACGAGCAGTACTTC
15	TRBV30	TRBJ2-1	NA	TRBD1	CAWSHRGVPYNEQFF	TGTGCCTGGAGCCACAGGGGGGTCCCCTACAATGAGCAGTTCTTC
16	TRBV5-5	TRBJ2-3	NA	TRBD2	CASSLALSGSTDTQYF	TGTGCCAGCAGCTTGGCCCTTAGCGGGAGCACAGATACGCAGTATTTT
15	TRBV4-3	TRBJ2-1	NA	TRBD2	CASSQGLAENNEQFF	TGCGCCAGCAGCCAAGGACTAGCGGAGAACAATGAGCAGTTCTTC
16	TRBV5-4	TRBJ1-1	NA	TRBD1	CASSLLGQGMNTEAFF	TGTGCCAGCAGCTTGTTGGGACAGGGAATGAACACTGAAGCTTTCTTT
16	TRBV18	TRBJ1-1	NA	NA	CASSPTGGRMNTEAFF	TGTGCCAGCTCACCCACTGGGGGACGTATGAACACTGAAGCTTTCTTT
14	TRBV7-2	TRBJ1-2	NA	NA	CASSSDEAFNGYTF	TGTGCCAGCAGCTCCGACGAGGCATTCAATGGCTACACCTTC
18	TRBV7-6	TRBJ2-1	NA	TRBD1	CASSLAHRGASRGDEQFF	TGTGCCAGCAGCTTAGCCCACAGGGGGGCTAGCCGAGGTGATGAGCAGTTCTTC
12	TRBV5-8	TRBJ1-3	NA	TRBD1	CASSLRGHTIYF	TGTGCCAGCAGCTTGAGGGGGCACACCATATATTTT
12	TRBV5-4	TRBJ2-1	NA	NA	CASSLSYNEQFF	TGTGCCAGCAGTCTCTCCTACAATGAGCAGTTCTTC
13	TRBV6-5	TRBJ2-7	NA	NA	CASSSPGTKEQYF	TGTGCCAGCAGTTCACCCGGGACGAAGGAGCAGTACTTC
16	TRBV7-9	TRBJ2-7	NA	TRBD2	CASSVWTSGRPYEQYF	TGTGCCAGCAGCGTATGGACTAGCGGGAGACCCTACGAGCAGTACTTC
14	TRBV6-5	TRBJ2-7	NA	NA	CASSPPRGGREQYF	TGTGCCAGCAGCCCCCCCCGAGGGGGGCGGGAGCAGTACTTC
13	TRBV5-4	TRBJ2-1	NA	NA	CASSLAVGSEQFF	TGTGCCAGCAGCTTGGCCGTCGGGAGTGAGCAGTTCTTC
14	TRBV3-1/TRBV3-2	TRBJ2-7	NA	NA	CASSRQETGGEQYF	TGTGCCAGCAGCCGCCAAGAGACCGGCGGCGAGCAGTACTTC
16	TRBV7-9	TRBJ1-4	NA	NA	CASSSYYGATNEKLFF	TGTGCCAGCAGCTCCTACTACGGCGCAACTAATGAAAAACTGTTTTTT
13	TRBV19	TRBJ1-2	NA	NA	CASSIGGTYGYTF	TGTGCCAGTAGTATCGGGGGGACCTATGGCTACACCTTC
13	TRBV6-4	TRBJ2-5	once	NA	CASSATGQETQYF	TGTGCCAGCAGTGCCACGGGGCAAGAGACCCAGTACTTC
15	TRBV5-4	TRBJ2-3	NA	NA	CASRAWARESDTQYF	TGTGCCAGCAGGGCGTGGGCGAGGGAATCAGATACGCAGTATTTT
15	TRBV10-3	TRBJ1-2	once	NA	CAISESYGANYGYTF	TGTGCCATCAGTGAGTCCTACGGAGCTAACTATGGCTACACCTTC
16	TRBV10-1	TRBJ2-1	NA	TRBD2	CASSEVSGRSYNEQFF	TGCGCCAGCAGTGAGGTTAGCGGGAGATCCTACAATGAGCAGTTCTTC
17	TRBV5-6	TRBJ1-5	NA	NA	CASSLGTIGDGNQPQHF	TGTGCCAGCAGCCTGGGTACTATAGGGGATGGCAATCAGCCCCAGCATTTT
15	TRBV7-2	TRBJ2-2	few	TRBD1	CASSFRDRGAGELFF	TGTGCCAGCAGCTTCCGGGACAGGGGGGCCGGGGAGCTGTTTTTT
15	TRBV19	TRBJ1-5	NA	NA	CASSIGLRARQPQHF	TGTGCCAGTAGTATTGGTTTGAGGGCGCGGCAGCCCCAGCATTTT
14	TRBV24-1	TRBJ1-2	NA	NA	CATSDPGTIYGYTF	TGTGCCACCAGTGATCCCGGGACCATCTATGGCTACACCTTC
16	TRBV5-4	TRBJ2-1	NA	NA	CASSFLLAIPDNEQFF	TGTGCCAGCAGCTTTTTACTAGCCATACCCGACAATGAGCAGTTCTTC
14	TRBV6-5	TRBJ1-2	NA	NA	CASSYKSDNYGYTF	TGTGCCAGCAGTTACAAGTCGGACAACTATGGCTACACCTTC
12	TRBV2	TRBJ1-1	NA	NA	CASRPLTGLAFF	TGTGCCAGCAGACCCTTGACCGGTTTGGCTTTCTTT
14	TRBV7-8	TRBJ1-6	NA	NA	CASSWQGGNSPLHF	TGTGCCAGCAGCTGGCAGGGAGGGAATTCACCCCTCCACTTT
14	TRBV7-9	TRBJ2-7	few	TRBD2	CATASWRETGEQYF	TGTGCCACCGCGTCTTGGCGGGAGACGGGCGAGCAGTACTTC
12	TRBV4-1	TRBJ1-2	NA	NA	CASSPSGFGYTF	TGCGCCAGCAGCCCATCAGGGTTTGGCTACACCTTC
15	TRBV28	TRBJ1-3	NA	NA	CASGGTGHPGNTIYF	TGTGCCAGCGGGGGAACAGGGCATCCAGGAAACACCATATATTTT
16	TRBV4-1	TRBJ1-1	once	NA	CASSQVGPPMNTEAFF	TGCGCCAGCAGCCAAGTGGGACCGCCCATGAACACTGAAGCTTTCTTT
12	TRBV11-2	TRBJ2-7	NA	NA	CASSLQGYEQYF	TGTGCCAGCAGTTTACAGGGTTACGAGCAGTACTTC
15	TRBV21-1	TRBJ2-7	NA	NA	CASSKVDGRAYEQYF	TGTGCCAGCAGCAAAGTAGACGGGAGGGCCTACGAGCAGTACTTC
15	TRBV18	TRBJ2-3	NA	TRBD2	CASSSLAAGTDTQYF	TGTGCCAGCTCGTCCCTAGCGGCCGGCACAGATACGCAGTATTTT
14	TRBV3-1/TRBV3-2	TRBJ1-1	NA	NA	CASSQEAVNTEAFF	TGTGCCAGCAGCCAAGAGGCTGTGAACACTGAAGCTTTCTTT
16	TRBV4-2	TRBJ2-3	NA	TRBD1	CASSTWTGAGTDTQYF	TGTGCCAGCAGCACTTGGACAGGGGCAGGCACAGATACGCAGTATTTT